One and the same sample provided the 9 T cell receptor beta chains below, sequenced in a study of T cell responses to AZD1222 COVID-19 vaccine. Repertoires were generated with immunoSEQ multiplex PCR, while TCRdb's copy carries only in-frame clones and drops some. The sample has 130,000 to 150,000 clones; approximately 85% are singletons. The sequencing here drew on peripheral blood, taken 28 days after the second dose of the MenACWY control vaccine. The receptors come from an adult who received the MenACWY meningococcal vaccine as a control.

The V and J genes are TRBV5-3 and TRBJ1-2; 9 bases line up with TRBD1. TRBV5-3 is assigned to the ORF class and has an uncertain function. There are 16 residues in the CDR3. Trimming at V came to 2 bases and at J to 7 bases, leaving 12 bases not matched to a gene. CDR3 region: CARSFFWTGANGGYTF. The CDR3 nucleotides are TGTGCCAGAAGCTTTTTCTGGACAGGGGCCAACGGTGGCTACACCTTC.

CDR3 DNA: TGTGCCAGTTCAATAGGTAGGGGCGCAGATACGCAGTATTTT. Protein product: CASSIGRGADTQYF. The chain uses TRBV19 and TRBJ2-3; perhaps TRBD1 as D (5 bases). This CDR3 has 14 residues. CDR1 and CDR2 (germline): LNHDA, SQIVND (reference sequence). Between the trimmed V and J ends, which lost 8 bases and 4 bases, there was a span of 16 bases. Full variable domain (rest looked up from reference TRBV19 and TRBJ2-3): DGGITQSPKYLFRKEGQNVTLSCEQNLNHDAMYWYRQDPGQGLRLIYYSQIVNDFQKGDIAEGYSVSREKKESFPLTVTSAQKNPTAFYLCASSIGRGADTQYFGPGTRLTVL.

The chain recombines TRBV19 with TRBJ2-2, with 7 bases matching TRBD1. Germline loops: CDR1 LNHDA, CDR2 SQIVND (reference sequence). This CDR3 comprises 15 residues. With 9 bases clipped from V and 4 bases from J, the junction kept 11 bases outside the gene matches. The CDR3 coding sequence is TGTGCCAGCCATAGACAGGGATCGAGCACCGGGGAGCTGTTTTTT. Translating it yields CASHRQGSSTGELFF.

This rearrangement joins TRBV28 to TRBJ2-1; 8 bases agree with TRBD1. The CDR3 consists of 14 residues. With V trimmed by 7 bases and J by 2 bases, 4 bases remained unmatched. Germline V gene sequence: CDR1 MDHEN, CDR2 SYDVKM. The CDR3: CASTWDRPYNEQFF. In nucleotides, the CDR3 is TGTGCCAGCACCTGGGACAGGCCCTACAATGAGCAGTTCTTC.

V is TRBV4-3 and J is TRBJ1-1; 7 positions match TRBD1. V dropped 3 bases and J dropped 3; count of bases not matched to a gene: 7. The CDR3 covers 15 residues. Looked up from germline, CDR1 is LGHNA and CDR2 is YSLEER. In DNA, the CDR3 is TGCGCCAGCAGCCAGGACAGGCTGAGGGACACTGAAGCTTTCTTT. Translating it yields CASSQDRLRDTEAFF.

The rearrangement links TRBV5-1 to TRBJ2-5, with TRBD2 as a possible D gene (7 bases). This CDR3 comprises 14 residues. Germline lookup yields CDR1 SGHRS and CDR2 YFSETQ. V lost 7 bases to trimming and J lost 3 bases, with 16 bases between them. The CDR3 coding sequence is TGCGCCAGCGTAAGGGGGGGTCGGGAAGAGACCCAGTACTTC. This codes for CASVRGGREETQYF.

The gene calls are TRBV3-1 (or the pseudogene TRBV3-2) and TRBJ2-5, with D perhaps matching TRBD1 (6 bases). The CDR3 extends over 12 amino acids. V gave up 4 bases and J gave up 7 bases, with 10 bases separating them. CDR1 is LGHDT and CDR2 is YNNKEL in the germline V gene (reference sequence). The CDR3, as DNA: TGTGCCAGCAGCCCCAGGGGAGCGACCCAGTACTTC. Translation gives CASSPRGATQYF.

This clone was counted once. The chain combines TRBV5-1 with TRBJ1-1, with TRBD1 as a possible D gene (6 bases). The germline V gene encodes CDR1 SGHRS and CDR2 YFSETQ. CDR3 size: 17 residues. The ends were cut back, 0 bases at V and 1 base at J, with 16 bases in the middle. CDR3 region: CASSLATTSQGNTEAFF. The CDR3 DNA sequence: TGCGCCAGCAGCTTGGCCACTACATCACAGGGGAACACTGAAGCTTTCTTT.

CDR3 sequence (DNA): TGTGCCAGCAGTTTATCGCCGACGGGACAGGGTAATTCACCCCTCCACTTT. This codes for CASSLSPTGQGNSPLHF. This chain joins TRBV27 and TRBJ1-6, with 9 bases identical to TRBD1. Per the germline V gene, CDR1 is MNHEY and CDR2 is SMNVEV (reference sequence). There are 17 residues in the CDR3. J gave up 6 bases and V 0 bases, and 6 bases lay outside the gene matches.